A selection of T cell receptor beta chains follows, all from one sample in a study of blood T cell repertoires in COVID-19. Only in-frame clones appear in the TCRdb table, and some are missing; sequencing was by immunoSEQ multiplex PCR. In the table there are around 220,000 clones, 84% of which are singletons. Sequences were obtained from PBMCs or T cells enriched from blood (not recorded which). Receptors originate from a woman aged 35 to 49 who had recovered from COVID-19. Each CDR3 is given with its conserved first and last residue. The D gene is left open where the match is weak. Size tells how often a clone was seen (once, few, many) or the class of an expanded clone, and some rows leave it out.

D gene: TRBD2
V gene: TRBV11-3
CDR3 length: 15
clone size: few
J gene: TRBJ2-3
CDR3 protein: CASSQAGGVTDTQYF
CDR3 DNA: TGTGCCAGCAGTCAAGCGGGAGGAGTCACAGATACGCAGTATTTT

D gene: .
V gene: TRBV5-4
CDR3 length: 14
clone size: .
J gene: TRBJ1-1
CDR3 protein: CASSLGRGYTEAFF
CDR3 DNA: TGTGCCAGCAGCTTGGGGCGCGGGTACACTGAAGCTTTCTTT

D gene: .
V gene: TRBV7-8
CDR3 length: 15
clone size: .
J gene: TRBJ2-1
CDR3 protein: CASSPIGGIYNEQFF
CDR3 DNA: TGTGCCAGCAGCCCTATTGGCGGTATATACAATGAGCAGTTCTTC

D gene: TRBD1
V gene: TRBV2
CDR3 length: 15
clone size: .
J gene: TRBJ1-6
CDR3 protein: CASSRGGGDNSPLHF
CDR3 DNA: TGTGCCAGCAGTCGAGGGGGCGGCGATAATTCACCCCTCCACTTT

D gene: .
V gene: TRBV23-1
CDR3 length: 16
clone size: .
J gene: TRBJ1-5
CDR3 protein: CASSQSCGDSNQPQHF
CDR3 DNA: TGCGCCAGCAGTCAATCCTGCGGGGATAGCAATCAGCCCCAGCATTTT

D gene: .
V gene: TRBV18
CDR3 length: 16
clone size: .
J gene: TRBJ2-3
CDR3 protein: CASSPPLGGSTDTQYF
CDR3 DNA: TGTGCCAGCTCACCACCCCTTGGGGGGAGCACAGATACGCAGTATTTT

D gene: .
V gene: TRBV27
CDR3 length: 16
clone size: few
J gene: TRBJ1-2
CDR3 protein: CASSFINPGLDYGYTF
CDR3 DNA: TGTGCCAGCAGTTTTATTAATCCAGGGCTTGACTATGGCTACACCTTC

D gene: TRBD1
V gene: TRBV5-1
CDR3 length: 14
clone size: .
J gene: TRBJ1-4
CDR3 protein: CASSPDREGEKLFF
CDR3 DNA: TGCGCCAGCAGCCCGGACAGGGAGGGTGAAAAACTGTTTTTT

D gene: TRBD1
V gene: TRBV5-6
CDR3 length: 14
clone size: .
J gene: TRBJ2-7
CDR3 protein: CASSANRGQYEQYF
CDR3 DNA: TGTGCCAGCAGCGCAAACAGGGGGCAATATGAGCAGTACTTC

D gene: .
V gene: TRBV7-9
CDR3 length: 15
clone size: .
J gene: TRBJ1-2
CDR3 protein: CASSPAGTTRYGYTF
CDR3 DNA: TGTGCCAGCAGCCCCGCTGGGACAACTCGCTATGGCTACACCTTC

D gene: .
V gene: TRBV11-2
CDR3 length: 15
clone size: .
J gene: TRBJ2-3
CDR3 protein: CASSLTGRAADTQYF
CDR3 DNA: TGTGCCAGCAGCCTTACCGGCAGGGCGGCAGATACGCAGTATTTT

D gene: TRBD2
V gene: TRBV19
CDR3 length: 18
clone size: once
J gene: TRBJ2-1
CDR3 protein: CASSIGGNWREGRNEQFF
CDR3 DNA: TGTGCCAGTAGTATAGGGGGCAACTGGCGGGAGGGCCGGAATGAGCAGTTCTTC

D gene: TRBD1
V gene: TRBV6-5
CDR3 length: 14
clone size: .
J gene: TRBJ1-2
CDR3 protein: CASRKTGGYYGYTF
CDR3 DNA: TGTGCCAGCAGAAAAACAGGGGGTTACTATGGCTACACCTTC

D gene: TRBD1
V gene: TRBV9
CDR3 length: 13
clone size: .
J gene: TRBJ1-2
CDR3 protein: CASSIQGGDGYTF
CDR3 DNA: TGTGCCAGCAGCATACAGGGGGGTGATGGCTACACCTTC

D gene: TRBD2
V gene: TRBV7-2
CDR3 length: 17
clone size: .
J gene: TRBJ2-1
CDR3 protein: CASSLSGSYLSYNEQFF
CDR3 DNA: TGTGCCAGCAGCTTAAGCGGGAGTTACCTCTCCTACAATGAGCAGTTCTTC

D gene: .
V gene: TRBV7-2
CDR3 length: 16
clone size: .
J gene: TRBJ1-1
CDR3 protein: CASSLGQTSRGTEAFF
CDR3 DNA: TGTGCCAGCAGCTTAGGGCAGACTTCACGAGGGACTGAAGCTTTCTTT

D gene: .
V gene: TRBV28
CDR3 length: 16
clone size: .
J gene: TRBJ2-7
CDR3 protein: CASSTEVWGGGYEQYF
CDR3 DNA: TGTGCCAGCAGCACCGAGGTGTGGGGAGGTGGATACGAGCAGTACTTC

D gene: .
V gene: TRBV28
CDR3 length: 15
clone size: .
J gene: TRBJ2-2
CDR3 protein: CASSLAGSNTGELFF
CDR3 DNA: TGTGCCAGCAGTTTAGCAGGGTCAAACACCGGGGAGCTGTTTTTT

D gene: TRBD1
V gene: TRBV18
CDR3 length: 15
clone size: .
J gene: TRBJ2-7
CDR3 protein: CASSPGTGDKSEQYF
CDR3 DNA: TGTGCCAGCTCACCCGGGACAGGGGACAAGAGCGAGCAGTACTTC

D gene: TRBD1
V gene: TRBV7-3
CDR3 length: 14
clone size: .
J gene: TRBJ1-2
CDR3 protein: CASSLSRTGYGYTF
CDR3 DNA: TGTGCCAGCAGCTTATCGAGGACAGGGTATGGCTACACCTTC

D gene: TRBD1
V gene: TRBV9
CDR3 length: 15
clone size: .
J gene: TRBJ1-2
CDR3 protein: CASSQSGTGGEGYTF
CDR3 DNA: TGTGCCAGCAGCCAATCCGGGACAGGGGGTGAAGGCTACACCTTC

D gene: .
V gene: TRBV30
CDR3 length: 14
clone size: .
J gene: TRBJ1-5
CDR3 protein: CAWSVYNSNQPQHF
CDR3 DNA: TGTGCCTGGAGTGTGTACAATAGCAATCAGCCCCAGCATTTT

D gene: TRBD2
V gene: TRBV28
CDR3 length: 16
clone size: .
J gene: TRBJ2-5
CDR3 protein: CASSRRLAGSKETQYF
CDR3 DNA: TGTGCCAGCAGTCGTAGACTAGCGGGTTCGAAGGAGACCCAGTACTTC

D gene: .
V gene: TRBV29-1
CDR3 length: 14
clone size: .
J gene: TRBJ1-1
CDR3 protein: CSVRDTLGNTEAFF
CDR3 DNA: TGCAGCGTTAGGGACACTTTAGGGAACACTGAAGCTTTCTTT

D gene: TRBD1
V gene: TRBV2
CDR3 length: 15
clone size: once
J gene: TRBJ2-7
CDR3 protein: CASSKGQVFSYEQYF
CDR3 DNA: TGTGCCAGCAGTAAGGGACAGGTGTTTTCCTACGAGCAGTACTTC

D gene: .
V gene: TRBV11-2
CDR3 length: 15
clone size: .
J gene: TRBJ2-1
CDR3 protein: CASSHPATGHNEQFF
CDR3 DNA: TGTGCCAGCAGCCACCCGGCGACAGGACACAATGAGCAGTTCTTC

D gene: .
V gene: TRBV11-2
CDR3 length: 15
clone size: .
J gene: TRBJ2-3
CDR3 protein: CASSLRAGSGDTQYF
CDR3 DNA: TGTGCCAGCAGCTTGAGGGCGGGGTCAGGAGATACGCAGTATTTT

D gene: TRBD1
V gene: TRBV5-6
CDR3 length: 17
clone size: .
J gene: TRBJ1-2
CDR3 protein: CASSQSFLRQGRSGYTF
CDR3 DNA: TGTGCCAGCAGCCAATCCTTCCTCCGACAGGGGAGGTCTGGCTACACCTTC